This T cell receptor beta chain was captured in a study of blood T cell repertoires in COVID-19. About the study: The origin of the acute and convalescent COVID-19 samples was the United States, Italy and Spain.

The length of the CDR3 is 15 residues. The trim removed 2 bases at V and 8 bases at J, leaving 7 bases unmatched. Per germline, CDR1 MDHEN and CDR2 SYDVKM. Libraries were prepared by immunoSEQ multiplex PCR; TCRdb keeps only in-frame clonotypes and omits some of them. The sample carries fewer than 250,000 clones, around 84% recorded once. Sequences were obtained from PBMCs or T cells enriched from blood (not recorded which). This chain connects TRBV28 to TRBJ2-1; 9 bases are shared with TRBD2. This TCR came from a woman aged 25 to 39 who had recovered from COVID-19. CDR3 nucleotide sequence: TGTGCCAGCAGTTTACTTAGCGGGAGTCCCGATGAGCAGTTCTTC. This sequence encodes CASSLLSGSPDEQFF.